This T cell receptor (beta chain) was sequenced in a study of shared clonotypes between healthy human individuals. Study-level background: The donor group consisted of a couple of women and a few men, aged 18 to 49.

Repertoires were generated with immunoSEQ multiplex PCR, while TCRdb's copy carries only in-frame clones and drops some. The repertoire holds 1.5 million to 2.5 million clones, with about 95% as singletons. Terminally differentiated effector memory CD45RA+ cells were excluded by CCR7 positive selection of CD45RO-negative cells. Germline CDR1 and CDR2: MNHEY and SMNVEV (reference sequence). CDR3 length equals 13 residues. V was cut by 2 bases and J by 5 bases, with 7 bases left in between. The TCR originated in a man between 18 and 29 years old in good health. V usage is TRBV27 and J usage is TRBJ2-1; D uncertain. The material sequenced was naive CD8+ T cells sorted from blood. As DNA, the CDR3 is TGTGCCAGCAGTTTAAACAGTCACAATGAGCAGTTCTTC. This codes for CASSLNSHNEQFF.